Listed here is a single TCR beta chain. The antigen remains undetermined. Sequenced by immunoSEQ multiplex PCR; TCRdb stores in-frame clones only, minus some. This repertoire shows some 150,000 clones, about nine tenths found once; its top ten account for about 0.2%. The sample is drawn from a study of graft-versus-host responses after intestinal transplantation. Overall study: Multivisceral, liver-intestinal, or isolated intestinal transplants were given to recipients.

With 0 bases clipped from V and 4 bases from J, the junction kept 5 bases outside the gene matches. Germline loops: CDR1 SGHKS, CDR2 YYEKEE (reference sequence). CDR3 length: 15 residues. Findings and caveats of the study: Declines in HvG clones occurring early post-transplant were associated with peak circulating GvH clone levels. Allografts carried high graft-versus-host to host-versus-graft clonal ratios in patients having graft-donor T cell macrochimerism. Present in recipient marrow, GvH clones included some that appeared first in ileum or blood.

This clonotype was sampled from a human donor who received an intestinal transplant. V and J are TRBV5-5 and TRBJ1-2; 8 nucleotides line up with TRBD1. The sequences come from unstimulated CD4+ T cells sorted from spleen or lymph node cells, collected before intestinal transplant. DNA for the CDR3: TGTGCCAGCAGCTTGGCCGACAGGGGCATCTATGGCTACACCTTC. It translates to CASSLADRGIYGYTF.